These 26 T cell receptor beta chains came from one sample sequenced in a study of CD8 T cells in ankylosing spondylitis. MiXCR was run by TCRdb on the 5' RACE reads, yielding one entry per CDR3 protein. The table records about 130,000 distinct CDR3 sequences, roughly 9% of them present only once. The source material was blood, either unsorted or a sorted T cell fraction (not recorded which). These receptors all stem from a male donor with ankylosing spondylitis or in good health (not recorded which).

The J gene is TRBJ2-1, the V gene TRBV20-1, with TRBD2 matching 11 bases. Per the germline V gene, CDR1 is DFQATT and CDR2 is SNEGSKA (reference sequence). V dropped 3 bases and J dropped 0; count of bases not matched to a gene: 13. CDR3 size: 19 residues. CDR3 in amino acids: CSARKYSGRATSSYNEQFF. The CDR3 nucleotides are TGCAGTGCTAGGAAATATAGCGGGAGGGCGACGAGCTCCTACAATGAGCAGTTCTTC.

This clonotype was seen repeatedly, ten times or more. The genes are TRBV29-1 and TRBJ2-7; D is ambiguous. The length of the CDR3 is 11 residues. The germline V gene has CDR1 SQVTM and CDR2 ANQGSEA. V lost 3 bases and J lost 6, with 9 bases in between. The CDR3 here is CSVEGPAEQYF. The CDR3 nucleotides read TGCAGCGTTGAGGGCCCGGCCGAGCAGTACTTC.

This clonotype was seen ten or more times. The V gene is TRBV29-1, the J gene TRBJ2-5; tentatively, D is TRBD1 (5 bases). Germline V gene sequence: CDR1 SQVTM, CDR2 ANQGSEA. V was trimmed by 4 bases and J by 0 bases, leaving 15 bases between them. The CDR3 runs to 15 residues. The CDR3 nucleotides are TGCAGCGTTGGGGCCTCACAGGTGTACCAAGAGACCCAGTACTTC. It is translated as CSVGASQVYQETQYF.

This clonotype has at least ten counts. This rearrangement joins TRBV20-1 to TRBJ1-4, with D unresolved. The germline V gene has CDR1 DFQATT and CDR2 SNEGSKA (reference sequence). There are 15 residues in the CDR3. With 1 base removed from V and 3 bases from J, the gap between germline ends came to 12 bases. As DNA, the CDR3 is TGCAGTGCTAGAGGGAGAACCGCTTCTAATGAAAAACTGTTTTTT. Protein: CSARGRTASNEKLFF.

There are many counts of this clonotype. The chain has TRBV6-5 and TRBJ2-7; 10 bases map to TRBD2. V shed 4 bases, J shed 3 bases, and the junction held 3 bases outside the gene matches. The CDR3 sequence is 14 residues long. Germline V gene lookup returns CDR1 MNHEY and CDR2 SVGAGI. This CDR3 reads CASSSLAGDYEQYF. DNA of the CDR3: TGTGCCAGCAGTTCCCTAGCGGGAGACTACGAGCAGTACTTC.

This clonotype was detected ten times or more. The chain uses TRBV20-1 and TRBJ2-1, with D tentatively TRBD1 or TRBD2 (6 bases each). Germline lookup yields CDR1 DFQATT and CDR2 SNEGSKA (reference sequence). CDR3 size: 15 residues. The V gene lost 4 bases and the J gene lost 4 bases, with 17 bases spanning the gap. This CDR3 reads CSAMTGGTTYNEQFF. The CDR3 DNA is TGCAGTGCTATGACAGGCGGGACGACTTACAATGAGCAGTTCTTC.

This clonotype was seen many times. The genes are TRBV7-6 and TRBJ1-5; D uncertain. The germline V gene has CDR1 SGHVS and CDR2 FNYEAQ. The CDR3 loop spans 13 amino acids. The V end was cut by 1 base, the J end by 3 bases, with 4 bases between. CDR3 sequence reads: CASSLGNNQPQHF. The DNA for the CDR3 is TGTGCCAGCAGCTTAGGGAACAATCAGCCCCAGCATTTT.

This clonotype was detected many times. This chain uses TRBV28 with TRBJ1-4, with D possibly being TRBD1 (5 bases). Trimming took off 2 bases at V and 3 bases at J, with 10 bases between the two ends. The V gene's germline CDR1 is MDHEN and CDR2 SYDVKM. The CDR3 loop spans 15 amino acids. In DNA, the CDR3 is TGTGCCAGCAGTTTACTCGCAGGGTCTAATGAAAAACTGTTTTTT. Translated, it gives CASSLLAGSNEKLFF.

This clonotype was found many times. The J gene is TRBJ2-5, the V gene TRBV28, with 9 positions matching TRBD1. This CDR3 is 15 amino acids long. J was trimmed by 5 bases and V by 6 bases; bases with no gene match: 10. Germline assignment: CDR1 MDHEN and CDR2 SYDVKM. CDR3 loop: CASRRTGALWETQYF. CDR3 in DNA: TGTGCCAGCAGAAGGACAGGGGCTTTGTGGGAGACCCAGTACTTC.

This clonotype was detected many times. The CDR3 loop is CASSEPTEQSWDEQFF. In nucleotides, the CDR3 is TGCGCCAGCAGCGAGCCGACTGAGCAGTCTTGGGATGAGCAGTTCTTC. This chain links TRBV5-1 with TRBJ2-1; no clear D. The CDR3 extends over 16 amino acids. Looked up from germline, CDR1 is SGHRS and CDR2 is YFSETQ. Trimming shortened V by 4 bases and J by 8 bases, and 22 bases separated the two germline ends.

This clonotype has at least ten counts. The chain joins TRBV9 to TRBJ2-2; tentative D call: TRBD2 (5 bases). V shed 3 bases and J shed 4 bases, with 22 bases lying between them. Germline V CDR1 and CDR2: SGDLS, YYNGEE. CDR3 length: 18 residues. Here the CDR3 reads CASSARPSSWGITGELFF. CDR3 nucleotide sequence: TGTGCCAGCAGCGCCCGCCCTTCTAGCTGGGGTATCACCGGGGAGCTGTTTTTT.

Concerning this clonotype: A read error may produce the germline difference seen at one junction end. The V and J genes are TRBV7-7 and TRBJ2-5, with D unresolved. The CDR3 extends over 14 amino acids. Germline CDR1 and CDR2: SSHAT and FNYEAQ (reference sequence). The CDR3 sequence: CASSQGWSQETQYF. Here the CDR3 DNA reads TGTGCTAGCAGCCAAGGGTGGTCGCAAGAGACCCAGTACTTC. The variable domain in full, completed from reference TRBV7-7 and TRBJ2-5, reads GAGVSQSPRYKVTKRGQDVTLRCDPISSHATLYWYQQALGQGPEFLTYFNYEAQPDKSGLPSDRFSAERPEGSISTLTIQRTEQRDSAMYRCASSQGWSQETQYFGPGTRLLVL.

This clonotype was recorded at least ten times. This chain links TRBV7-2 with TRBJ2-7; D uncertain. CDR3 length: 14 amino acids. Trimming left V 5 bases short and J 2 bases short, with 13 bases between. The V gene's germline CDR1 is SGHTA and CDR2 FQGNSA. CDR3 sequence reads: CASSPRWSTYEQYF. DNA for the CDR3: TGTGCCAGCAGCCCCCGTTGGAGTACCTACGAGCAGTACTTC.

This clonotype was detected ten times or more. The chain couples TRBV15 to TRBJ2-1, with 8 bases that match TRBD2. The CDR3 sequence is 14 residues long. V lost 0 bases and J lost 9; bases outside the gene matches: 4. CDR1 is LNHNV and CDR2 is YYDKDF in the germline V gene (reference sequence). DNA of the CDR3: TGTGCCACCAGCAGAGATTTCGGGGGGGGTGAGCAGTTCTTC. Residues: CATSRDFGGGEQFF.

This chain links TRBV7-2 with TRBJ2-7; D is possibly TRBD2 (5 bases). This CDR3 region has 13 residues. The V gene's germline CDR1 is SGHTA and CDR2 FQGNSA. V was clipped by 4 bases and J by 6 bases, with 13 bases between them. The CDR3 coding sequence is TGTGCCAGCAGCTCGGACTTCCAAGGCGAGCAGTACTTC. It specifies CASSSDFQGEQYF.

This clonotype was counted a few times. The chain links TRBV6-2 or TRBV6-3 to TRBJ2-5; D gene uncertain. Trimming pared 0 bases from V and 5 bases from J, leaving 10 bases between. The germline V gene has CDR1 MNHEY and CDR2 SVGEGT. The CDR3 is 14 residues long. The CDR3 sequence: CASSYSRVRETQYF. The CDR3 DNA reads TGTGCCAGCAGTTACTCTAGAGTTCGGGAGACCCAGTACTTC.

This clonotype was seen at least ten times. V is TRBV20-1 and J is TRBJ1-3; 7 bases line up with TRBD1. Germline CDR1 reads DFQATT; CDR2 reads SNEGSKA (reference sequence). The CDR3 spans 13 residues. CDR3 loop: CSAPGQVGSTIYF. Written as DNA, the CDR3 is TGCAGCGCCCCCGGACAGGTTGGGAGCACCATATATTTT.

This rearrangement joins TRBV5-1 to TRBJ2-1; TRBD2 matches at 10 bases. The CDR3 is 17 amino acids. CDR1 SGHRS and CDR2 YFSETQ come from the germline V gene. J was trimmed by 5 bases and V by 4 bases; bases with no gene match: 12. The CDR3 DNA reads TGCGCCAGCAGCCTAAAGGCTAGCGGGAGCATAAACAATGAGCAGTTCTTC. Translation: CASSLKASGSINNEQFF.

There are many counts of this clonotype. The V and J genes are TRBV29-1 and TRBJ2-1; the match to TRBD2 covers 9 bases. The V and J ends lost 5 bases and 1 base, in that order; junction bases with no gene match: 6. Germline V CDR1 and CDR2: SQVTM, ANQGSEA. CDR3 length: 15 amino acids. CDR3 sequence (DNA): TGCAGCGTTTTTAGCGGGAGCACGTCCTACAATGAGCAGTTCTTC. Residues: CSVFSGSTSYNEQFF.

This clonotype has a count of ten or more. The chain has TRBV9 and TRBJ2-5; D is perhaps TRBD2 (5 bases). V was trimmed by 0 bases and J by 5 bases, leaving 8 bases between them. The CDR3 is 13 residues long. The V gene's germline CDR1 is SGDLS and CDR2 YYNGEE. Written as DNA, the CDR3 is TGTGCCAGCAGCGTAGGGTGGAGGGAGACCCAGTACTTC. Translating it yields CASSVGWRETQYF.

This clonotype turned up a few times. J is TRBJ2-5 and V is TRBV5-1; TRBD1 aligns across 10 bases. V was pared by 2 bases and J by 3 bases, with 7 bases of the junction left unmatched. Germline V gives CDR1 SGHRS, CDR2 YFSETQ. The CDR3 consists of 16 residues. In DNA, the CDR3 is TGCGCCAGCAGCTTCCTGCCGGGACAGGGGAAAGAGACCCAGTACTTC. As protein: CASSFLPGQGKETQYF.

The chain recombines TRBV7-3 with TRBJ2-1; a weak D match, TRBD2 (5 bases). Trimming took 5 bases from V and 5 from J, leaving 25 bases between them. This CDR3 spans 18 amino acids. Per germline, CDR1 SGHTA and CDR2 FQGTGA. The DNA of the CDR3 is TGTGCCAGCAGCCCCGTAAAGTTGAGCGGCAAGAGCAACAATGAGCAGTTCTTC. This encodes CASSPVKLSGKSNNEQFF.

The rearrangement joins TRBV7-2 to TRBJ2-5; D gene unclear. Germline V gene sequence: CDR1 SGHTA, CDR2 FQGNSA. Between the trimmed V and J ends, which lost 1 base and 1 base, there was a span of 7 bases. This CDR3 spans 14 amino acids. The CDR3 DNA reads as TGTGCCAGCAGCTTAGTGAGACTCCAAGAGACCCAGTACTTC. Protein sequence: CASSLVRLQETQYF.

This clonotype was seen only a few times. This chain joins TRBV7-8 and TRBJ2-2; 9 bases match TRBD2. The CDR3 spans 16 residues. V gave up 4 bases and J gave up 4 bases; unmatched junction bases: 7. From germline, CDR1 is SGHVS and CDR2 FQNEAQ. CDR3 nucleotide sequence: TGTGCCAGCAGCTCCGCGGGAGGGAGGGCCACCGGGGAGCTGTTTTTT. Translation: CASSSAGGRATGELFF.

The rearrangement uses TRBV5-1 and TRBJ1-4; D may be TRBD1 (6 bases). The CDR3 spans 14 residues. Trimming pared 1 base from V and 5 bases from J, leaving 9 bases between. Germline V gene lookup returns CDR1 SGHRS and CDR2 YFSETQ. In nucleotides, the CDR3 is TGCGCCAGCAGCTTGTCTACAGGGAATGAAAAACTGTTTTTT. It yields the protein CASSLSTGNEKLFF.

This clonotype came up many times. The rearrangement uses TRBV7-2 and TRBJ1-2; 8 bases line up with TRBD1. Germline assignment: CDR1 SGHTA and CDR2 FQGNSA. The V segment lost 10 bases and the J segment 4 bases; nucleotides outside the gene matches: 5. The CDR3 loop spans 12 amino acids. CDR3 region: CANTQGAYGYTF. The CDR3 nucleotides read TGTGCCAACACCCAGGGGGCCTATGGCTACACCTTC.